This T cell receptor (beta chain) comes out of a study of technical replicates of blood from a few donors. This table comes from immunoSEQ multiplex PCR, and its TCRdb copy is limited to in-frame clones, with some not included. The data contain fewer than 70,000 clones, about 82% of them singletons. The CDR3 is 18 residues long. The J segment lost 0 bases and the V segment lost 0 bases, leaving 10 bases of the junction unmatched. Germline V gives CDR1 PRHDT, CDR2 FYEKMQ (reference sequence). In its sample, this clone was seen once. The specimen was PBMCs. The rearrangement uses TRBV13 and TRBJ2-7, with TRBD2 matching over 8 bases. This TCR was recovered from a human donor in good health. Some clones in this sample may be carry-over from other donors' samples. The CDR3 spells CASSLGPPGSGDSYEQYF. DNA of the CDR3: TGTGCCAGCAGCTTAGGCCCCCCCGGTAGCGGGGACTCCTACGAGCAGTACTTC. Full variable domain (missing parts from reference TRBV13 and TRBJ2-7): AAGVIQSPRHLIKEKRETATLKCYPIPRHDTVYWYQQGPGQDPQFLISFYEKMQSDKGSIPDRFSAQQFSDYHSELNMSSLELGDSALYFCASSLGPPGSGDSYEQYFGPGTRLTVT.